Each of the 17 T cell receptor beta chains below was sequenced from the same sample in a study of ipilimumab plus nivolumab after autologous stem cell transplantation. Profiled with immunoSEQ multiplex PCR; TCRdb holds only in-frame clones, not every one. The data contain approximately 5,000 clones, roughly 79% of them singletons. This specimen consisted of PBMCs, obtained in a trial of ipilimumab plus nivolumab as post-transplant consolidation. The receptors here all came from a male donor with multiple myeloma.

The V and J genes are TRBV6-6 and TRBJ1-3, with no clear D. V was shortened by 4 bases and J by 7 bases, with 11 bases between the two germline ends. The germline gives CDR1 MNHNY, CDR2 SVGAGI (reference sequence). CDR3 length: 13 residues. The CDR3: CASSFHNRNTIYF. The CDR3 DNA reads as TGTGCCAGCAGTTTCCACAACCGGAACACCATATATTTT.

The chain carries TRBV7-9 and TRBJ2-5; maybe TRBD2 (6 bases). The CDR3 loop spans 14 amino acids. The germline CDR1 and CDR2 sequences are SEHNR and FQNEAQ (reference sequence). Trimming took off 3 bases at V and 2 bases at J, with 10 bases between the two ends. The CDR3 DNA reads as TGTGCCAGCAGCTTTTCCGGGACTCAAGAGACCCAGTACTTC. Protein product: CASSFSGTQETQYF. Combining the CDR3 with reference TRBV7-9 and TRBJ2-5 gives the whole variable domain DTGVSQNPRHKITKRGQNVTFRCDPISEHNRLYWYRQTLGQGPEFLTYFQNEAQLEKSRLLSDRFSAERPKGSFSTLEIQRTEQGDSAMYLCASSFSGTQETQYFGPGTRLLVL.

The table lists this clone with a count of one. The rearrangement uses TRBV7-6 and TRBJ2-2; TRBD1 agrees at 7 bases. Per germline, CDR1 SGHVS and CDR2 FNYEAQ. CDR3 length equals 16 residues. Trimming at V came to 1 base and at J to 4 bases, leaving 6 bases not matched to a gene. This CDR3 reads CASSLVGDRSTGELFF. In nucleotides, the CDR3 is TGTGCCAGCAGCTTAGTGGGGGACAGAAGCACCGGGGAGCTGTTTTTT. Using reference TRBV7-6 and TRBJ2-2 for the parts outside the CDR3, the full variable domain is GAGVSQSPRYKVTKRGQDVALRCDPISGHVSLYWYRQALGQGPEFLTYFNYEAQQDKSGLPNDRFSAERPEGSISTLTIQRTEQRDSAMYRCASSLVGDRSTGELFFGEGSRLTVL.

This sequence joins TRBV29-1 and TRBJ2-7; no firm D call. In germline, CDR1 is SQVTM, CDR2 ANQGSEA. The CDR3 runs to 12 residues. The ends were cut back, 0 bases at V and 6 bases at J, with 9 bases in the middle. CDR3 DNA sequence: TGCAGCGTTGAAGATCGTGGGCTCGAGCAGTACTTC. Its protein is CSVEDRGLEQYF.

This chain uses TRBV12-5 with TRBJ2-5, with D possibly TRBD2 on 6 matching bases. V was pared by 4 bases and J by 4 bases, with 13 bases between. The CDR3 runs 14 residues. Germline-derived CDR1 and CDR2 are LGHNT and FRNRAP. The CDR3 loop is CASGSGGVLETQYF. As DNA, the CDR3 is TGTGCTAGTGGTTCCGGCGGGGTTTTAGAGACCCAGTACTTC.

This chain joins TRBV23-1 and TRBJ1-1; 9 positions agree with TRBD1. TRBV23-1 is an open reading frame whose function is uncertain. J lost 4 bases, V lost 6 bases, and 18 bases had no gene match. The CDR3 runs 18 residues. The CDR3 nucleotides are TGCGCCAGCAGGCCCGGTAGGACAGGGGACCGCCGAGTCACTGAAGCTTTCTTT. It translates to CASRPGRTGDRRVTEAFF.

V usage is TRBV19 and J usage is TRBJ2-7, with 11 bases fitting TRBD2. Trimming removed 5 bases from V and 3 bases from J; junction bases left unmatched: 3. Germline CDR1 reads LNHDA; CDR2 reads SQIVND (reference sequence). CDR3 length equals 14 residues. In DNA, the CDR3 is TGTGCCAGTAGTCCAGGGACTAGCGGCTACGAGCAGTACTTC. Encoded protein: CASSPGTSGYEQYF.

The chain joins TRBV7-2 to TRBJ2-7, with D tentatively TRBD1 or TRBD2 (6 bases each). Germline V gene data show CDR1 as SGHTA and CDR2 as FQGNSA. This CDR3 has 15 amino acids. The V gene lost 5 bases and the J gene lost 0 bases, with 14 bases spanning the gap. In DNA, the CDR3 is TGTGCCAGCAGCCGGAGTGGGGGGCCCTCCTACGAGCAGTACTTC. Translating gives CASSRSGGPSYEQYF.

This chain links TRBV29-1 with TRBJ1-2, with a weak D call TRBD1 (5 bases). CDR1 and CDR2 (germline): SQVTM, ANQGSEA. The CDR3 loop spans 12 amino acids. Trimming pared 5 bases from V and 8 bases from J, leaving 15 bases between. The DNA for the CDR3 is TGCAGCGTTAAACTCCAGGGTATAGGCTACACCTTC. This translates into CSVKLQGIGYTF.

The rearrangement uses TRBV7-3 and TRBJ2-1, with TRBD2 matching over 7 bases. The CDR3 is 15 amino acids. After removal of 0 bases from V and 6 bases from J, the junction contained 5 bases not matched to a gene. Germline V gene sequence: CDR1 SGHTA, CDR2 FQGTGA. The DNA of the CDR3 is TGTGCCAGCAGCTTAACGGGAGGGACCGGCAATGAGCAGTTCTTC. This sequence encodes CASSLTGGTGNEQFF.

The chain has TRBV7-9 and TRBJ1-1; 7 nucleotides match TRBD1. The CDR3 totals 14 residues. With 1 base clipped from V and 6 bases from J, the junction kept 5 bases outside the gene matches. The germline V gene has CDR1 SEHNR and CDR2 FQNEAQ (reference sequence). CDR3 protein: CASSLVSGGAEAFF. In DNA, the CDR3 is TGTGCCAGCAGCTTAGTGTCAGGGGGTGCTGAAGCTTTCTTT.

The chain carries TRBV5-6 and TRBJ2-3; no clear D. The CDR3 length is 14 residues. Between the trimmed V and J ends, which lost 5 bases and 0 bases, there was a span of 10 bases. Germline V gene sequence: CDR1 SGHDT, CDR2 YYEEEE. CDR3 region: CASSLGVSTDTQYF. For the CDR3, the DNA is TGTGCCAGCAGTCTCGGAGTCAGCACAGATACGCAGTATTTT.

This clone was counted once. This chain links TRBV5-1 with TRBJ2-3, with 7 bases identical to TRBD2. CDR3 length equals 16 residues. Trimming removed 3 bases from V and 1 base from J; junction bases left unmatched: 8. The germline CDR1 and CDR2 sequences are SGHRS and YFSETQ. Written as DNA, the CDR3 is TGCGCCAGCAGCTGGAAATGGGAGGGTGGCACAGATACGCAGTATTTT. This codes for CASSWKWEGGTDTQYF. Filled out from reference TRBV5-1 and TRBJ2-3, the complete variable domain reads KAGVTQTPRYLIKTRGQQVTLSCSPISGHRSVSWYQQTPGQGLQFLFEYFSETQRNKGNFPGRFSGRQFSNSRSEMNVSTLELGDSALYLCASSWKWEGGTDTQYFGPGTRLTVL.

In its sample, this clone ranks as hyperexpanded. This chain links TRBV6-5 with TRBJ2-2; D not certain. The CDR3 contains 11 residues. Germline CDR1 is MNHEY and CDR2 is SVGAGI. Trimming pared 6 bases from V and 6 bases from J, leaving 5 bases between. The CDR3: CASRFAGELFF. The CDR3 DNA reads as TGTGCCAGCAGGTTCGCCGGGGAGCTGTTTTTT.

V usage is TRBV9 and J usage is TRBJ2-1; D not resolved. Trimming cost V 3 bases and J 0 bases, with 16 bases left between them. The CDR3 is 17 residues long. Germline loops: CDR1 SGDLS, CDR2 YYNGEE. CDR3 DNA sequence: TGTGCCAGCAGCGACCCGATCTTCCCGAGCTCCTACAATGAGCAGTTCTTC. Amino acids: CASSDPIFPSSYNEQFF.

This chain connects TRBV27 to TRBJ2-2; D not certain. Trimming stripped 5 bases from V and 6 bases from J, with 7 bases between. Germline CDR1 is MNHEY and CDR2 is SMNVEV (reference sequence). This CDR3 contains 12 residues. The CDR3 sequence: CASSPAAGELFF. In DNA form, the CDR3 reads TGTGCCAGCAGTCCCGCCGCCGGGGAGCTGTTTTTT.

The chain carries TRBV5-1 and TRBJ1-4, with TRBD1 identical over 7 bases. The germline CDR1 and CDR2 sequences are SGHRS and YFSETQ. J lost 7 bases, V lost 3 bases, and 9 bases had no gene match. This CDR3 has 15 amino acids. The CDR3 region is CASSSGGAAGEKLFF. The CDR3 region has the DNA TGCGCCAGCAGCTCAGGGGGGGCGGCGGGTGAAAAACTGTTTTTT.